These 14 T cell receptor beta chains share one sample of origin, sequenced in a study of T cell responses to AZD1222 COVID-19 vaccine. Sequencing used immunoSEQ multiplex PCR; TCRdb keeps in-frame clones, though not all of them. The sample lists roughly 120,000 clones; around 93% were seen once. The sample in question was peripheral blood, obtained on day 0 of AZD1222 vaccination. The source is an adult in good health.

This clone was detected once. This rearrangement joins TRBV4-1 to TRBJ2-3, with 8 bases aligning to TRBD2. After removal of 0 bases from V and 3 bases from J, the junction contained 5 bases not matched to a gene. Germline loops: CDR1 MGHRA, CDR2 YSYEKL. The CDR3 contains 16 residues. CDR3 residues: CASSQDTGGATDTQYF. CDR3 nucleotide sequence: TGCGCCAGCAGCCAAGATACGGGGGGGGCAACAGATACGCAGTATTTT.

This clone was found once. This chain connects TRBV27 to TRBJ1-5; D is ambiguous. The CDR3 is 14 amino acids. Trimming removed 2 bases from V and 1 base from J, with 6 bases in between. Germline assignment: CDR1 MNHEY and CDR2 SMNVEV (reference sequence). The CDR3 sequence: CASSLLGSNQPQHF. The CDR3 nucleotides read TGTGCCAGCAGTTTACTGGGGAGCAATCAGCCCCAGCATTTT.

The genes are TRBV9 and TRBJ1-6, with D unresolved. The CDR3 extends over 15 amino acids. V lost 0 bases to trimming and J lost 7 bases, with 11 bases between them. CDR1 SGDLS and CDR2 YYNGEE come from the germline V gene. The CDR3 loop is CASSVDSSANSPLHF. The DNA for the CDR3 is TGTGCCAGCAGCGTAGATAGTTCGGCCAATTCACCCCTCCACTTT.

J is TRBJ2-2 and V is TRBV5-1; no clear D. The V gene lost 3 bases and the J gene lost 3 bases, with 21 bases spanning the gap. The germline V gene encodes CDR1 SGHRS and CDR2 YFSETQ. CDR3 length: 18 amino acids. The CDR3 protein is CASSSRHLRVLYTGELFF. CDR3 coding DNA: TGCGCCAGCAGCTCGAGACACCTCCGGGTCTTATACACCGGGGAGCTGTTTTTT.

The rearrangement links TRBV29-1 to TRBJ1-2; the D is unclear. The ends were cut back, 7 bases at V and 8 bases at J, with 17 bases in the middle. CDR1 is SQVTM and CDR2 is ANQGSEA in the germline V gene. CDR3 size: 12 residues. The CDR3 sequence is CSAGEGSEGYTF. CDR3 bases: TGCAGCGCAGGTGAAGGGTCCGAAGGCTACACCTTC.

The rearrangement joins TRBV28 to TRBJ1-5, with D uncertain. Germline V lookup: CDR1 MDHEN, CDR2 SYDVKM. There are 12 residues in the CDR3. The V gene lost 6 bases and the J gene lost 6 bases, with 9 bases spanning the gap. CDR3 coding DNA: TGTGCCAGCAGCGCGGGGTTTCAGCCCCAGCATTTT. Encoded protein: CASSAGFQPQHF. The full variable domain, in which reference TRBV28 and TRBJ1-5 provide the parts outside the CDR3, is DVKVTQSSRYLVKRTGEKVFLECVQDMDHENMFWYRQDPGLGLRLIYFSYDVKMKEKGDIPEGYSVSREKKERFSLILESASTNQTSMYLCASSAGFQPQHFGDGTRLSIL.

The chain combines TRBV5-4 with TRBJ1-2; D is unresolved. The V and J ends lost 1 base and 2 bases respectively, with 12 bases between them. This CDR3 region has 15 residues. Looked up from germline, CDR1 is SGHNT and CDR2 is YYREEE (reference sequence). The CDR3 coding sequence is TGTGCCAGCAGCTTGTACCCCAGAACAAACTATGGCTACACCTTC. It translates to CASSLYPRTNYGYTF.

This chain links TRBV9 with TRBJ2-1, with D perhaps matching TRBD2 (5 bases). Germline V gene sequence: CDR1 SGDLS, CDR2 YYNGEE. V gave up 5 bases and J gave up 6 bases, with 18 bases separating them. The length of the CDR3 is 15 residues. CDR3 loop: CASSGDGSAVNEQFF. In DNA, the CDR3 is TGTGCCAGCAGTGGGGATGGTAGCGCGGTCAATGAGCAGTTCTTC.

The J gene is TRBJ1-1, the V gene TRBV28, with D unclear. CDR1 is MDHEN and CDR2 is SYDVKM in the germline V gene. V lost 6 bases and J 1 base, leaving 9 bases between the germline ends. This CDR3 has 13 residues. CDR3 coding DNA: TGTGCCAGCAGATTCCAAGCGAACACTGAAGCTTTCTTT. Its protein product is CASRFQANTEAFF.

The chain uses TRBV5-4 and TRBJ1-6; D unclear. Trimming took 4 bases from V and 2 from J, leaving 1 base between them. CDR3 length: 12 residues. The germline CDR1 and CDR2 sequences are SGHNT and YYREEE (reference sequence). Here the CDR3 DNA reads TGTGCCAGCAGCCCCTATAATTCACCCCTCCACTTT. Translating it yields CASSPYNSPLHF.

The rearrangement uses TRBV30 and TRBJ2-7; D ambiguous. The CDR3 covers 11 residues. V was shortened by 2 bases and J by 3 bases, with 5 bases between the two germline ends. CDR1 is GTSNPN, CDR2 SVGIG, per germline (reference sequence). The CDR3 is CAWSSSYEQYF. CDR3 nucleotide sequence: TGTGCCTGGAGTTCTAGCTACGAGCAGTACTTC.

This clone was detected only once. This sequence joins TRBV7-9 and TRBJ1-5; no definite D call. The CDR3 extends over 12 amino acids. The ends were cut back, 5 bases at V and 9 bases at J, with 11 bases in the middle. Germline CDR1 reads SEHNR; CDR2 reads FQNEAQ (reference sequence). Written as DNA, the CDR3 is TGTGCCAGCAGCCCACCGTGGGGGCCCCAGCATTTT. Amino acids: CASSPPWGPQHF.

This chain connects TRBV5-1 to TRBJ2-3; TRBD1 is a possible D gene (5 bases). With 0 bases removed from V and 0 bases from J, the gap between germline ends came to 17 bases. This CDR3 has 18 residues. Germline V CDR1 and CDR2: SGHRS, YFSETQ. As DNA, the CDR3 is TGCGCCAGCAGCTTGGTGGCGGTTGCTGGGGCTAGCACAGATACGCAGTATTTT. It specifies CASSLVAVAGASTDTQYF.

The CDR3 is CASSPSREGPETQYF. DNA of the CDR3: TGTGCCAGCAGCCCTTCCAGAGAGGGACCCGAGACCCAGTACTTC. The rearrangement uses TRBV2 and TRBJ2-5; the D call may be TRBD1 or TRBD2 (5 bases each). Germline values: CDR1 SNHLY, CDR2 FYNNEI. Deletions cut 6 bases from V and 5 bases from J, with 19 bases between. CDR3 length: 15 amino acids.